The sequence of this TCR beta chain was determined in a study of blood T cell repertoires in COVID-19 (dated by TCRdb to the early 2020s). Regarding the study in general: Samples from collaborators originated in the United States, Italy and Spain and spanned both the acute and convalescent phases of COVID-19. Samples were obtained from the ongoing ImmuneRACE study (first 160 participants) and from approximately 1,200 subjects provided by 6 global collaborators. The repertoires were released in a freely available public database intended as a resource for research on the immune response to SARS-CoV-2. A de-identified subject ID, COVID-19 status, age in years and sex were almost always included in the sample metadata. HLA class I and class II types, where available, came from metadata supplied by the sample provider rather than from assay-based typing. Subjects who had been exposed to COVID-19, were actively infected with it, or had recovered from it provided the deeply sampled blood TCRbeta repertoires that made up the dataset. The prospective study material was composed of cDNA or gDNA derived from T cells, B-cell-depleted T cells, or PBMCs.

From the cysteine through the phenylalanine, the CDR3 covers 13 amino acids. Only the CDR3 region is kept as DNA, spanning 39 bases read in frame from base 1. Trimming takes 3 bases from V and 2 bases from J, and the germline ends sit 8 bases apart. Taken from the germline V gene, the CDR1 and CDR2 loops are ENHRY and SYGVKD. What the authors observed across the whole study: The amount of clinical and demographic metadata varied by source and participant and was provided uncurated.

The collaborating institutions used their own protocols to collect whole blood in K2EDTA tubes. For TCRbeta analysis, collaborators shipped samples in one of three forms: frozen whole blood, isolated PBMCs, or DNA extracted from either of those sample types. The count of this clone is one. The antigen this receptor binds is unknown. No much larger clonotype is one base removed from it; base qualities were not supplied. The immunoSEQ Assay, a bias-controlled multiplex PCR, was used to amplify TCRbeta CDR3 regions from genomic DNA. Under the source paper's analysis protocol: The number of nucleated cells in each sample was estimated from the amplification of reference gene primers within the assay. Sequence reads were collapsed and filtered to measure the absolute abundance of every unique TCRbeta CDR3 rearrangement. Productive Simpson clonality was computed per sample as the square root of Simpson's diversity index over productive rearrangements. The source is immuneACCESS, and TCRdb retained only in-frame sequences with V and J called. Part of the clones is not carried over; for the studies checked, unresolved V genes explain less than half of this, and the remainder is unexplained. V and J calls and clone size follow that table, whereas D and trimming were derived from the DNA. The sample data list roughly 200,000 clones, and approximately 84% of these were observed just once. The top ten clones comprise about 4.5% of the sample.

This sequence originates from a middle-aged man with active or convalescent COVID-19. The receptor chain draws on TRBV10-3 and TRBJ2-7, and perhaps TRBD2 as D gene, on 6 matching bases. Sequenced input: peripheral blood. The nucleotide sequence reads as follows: TGTGCCATCAGTGACGGGACTCCCTACGAGCAGTACTTC. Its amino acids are CAISDGTPYEQYF.